These 19 T cell receptor beta chains originate from one sample sequenced in a study of shared clonotypes between healthy human individuals. Here immunoSEQ multiplex PCR was the method, and the copy in TCRdb shows in-frame clones only, minus some. The data hold more than 2,000,000 clones, with approximately 95% observed a single time. Material: naive CD4+ T cells from PBMCs. The sample's subset: CD45RA+ positively selected. Every receptor here comes from a man between 18 and 35 years old in good health. Some clones in this sample may be carry-over from other donors' samples.

The chain carries TRBV7-9 and TRBJ2-3, with D perhaps TRBD2 (7 bases). The germline CDR1 and CDR2 sequences are SEHNR and FQNEAQ (reference sequence). V lost 5 bases to trimming and J lost 2 bases, with 14 bases between them. This CDR3 contains 15 residues. The CDR3, as DNA: TGTGCCAGCAGCGGAAGGGGGGGCCTCACAGATACGCAGTATTTT. Translated: CASSGRGGLTDTQYF. The whole variable domain, filled in from reference TRBV7-9 and TRBJ2-3, reads DTGVSQNPRHKITKRGQNVTFRCDPISEHNRLYWYRQTLGQGPEFLTYFQNEAQLEKSRLLSDRFSAERPKGSFSTLEIQRTEQGDSAMYLCASSGRGGLTDTQYFGPGTRLTVL.

The chain carries TRBV30 and TRBJ2-1; no firm D call. The V gene lost 3 bases and the J gene lost 7 bases, with 10 bases spanning the gap. Germline CDR1 GTSNPN, CDR2 SVGIG (reference sequence). This CDR3 has 12 amino acids. The CDR3 coding sequence is TGTGCCTGGAGCTTTTCGGATAATGAGCAGTTCTTC. Its translation is CAWSFSDNEQFF. Full variable domain (outside the CDR3, taken from reference TRBV30 and TRBJ2-1): SQTIHQWPATLVQPVGSPLSLECTVEGTSNPNLYWYRQAAGRGLQLLFYSVGIGQISSEVPQNLSASRPQDRQFILSSKKLLLSDSGFYLCAWSFSDNEQFFGPGTRLTVL.

The chain combines TRBV28 with TRBJ2-5, with D possibly matching TRBD2 (5 bases). This CDR3 region has 15 residues. V was cut by 3 bases and J by 4 bases, with 15 bases left in between. Looked up from germline, CDR1 is MDHEN and CDR2 is SYDVKM. CDR3 loop: CASSLPRATGETQYF. In nucleotides, the CDR3 is TGTGCCAGCAGTTTGCCGCGGGCAACTGGAGAGACCCAGTACTTC.

The genes are TRBV19 and TRBJ2-1; D not resolved. Trimming pared 7 bases from V and 1 base from J, leaving 5 bases between. In germline, CDR1 is LNHDA, CDR2 SQIVND (reference sequence). The CDR3 runs 12 residues. The CDR3 reads CASKTSYNEQFF. Here the CDR3 DNA reads TGTGCCAGTAAAACATCCTACAATGAGCAGTTCTTC.

A word on this clone: Additional DNA sequences in this sample encode the identical CDR3. For the CDR3, the DNA is TGCGCCAGCAGCAAAACCGGGACAGGGGAGGAGACCCAGTACTTC. Encoded protein: CASSKTGTGEETQYF. This chain joins TRBV5-1 and TRBJ2-5; 10 bases match TRBD1. CDR1 is SGHRS, CDR2 YFSETQ, per germline. J was trimmed by 5 bases and V by 4 bases; bases with no gene match: 8. The CDR3 sequence is 15 residues long.

As to this clone: This same CDR3 is encoded by further DNA sequences in the sample. CDR3 protein: CAISGGTGELFF. DNA of the CDR3: TGTGCCATCAGTGGAGGAACCGGGGAGCTGTTTTTT. V usage is TRBV10-3 and J usage is TRBJ2-2; no clear D. Deletions cut 4 bases from V and 5 bases from J, with 5 bases between. The CDR3 is made up of 12 amino acids. Germline V lookup: CDR1 ENHRY, CDR2 SYGVKD.

The chain links TRBV10-3 to TRBJ2-2; 7 nucleotides align to TRBD1. The trim removed 9 bases at V and 4 bases at J, leaving 8 bases unmatched. Germline CDR1 reads ENHRY; CDR2 reads SYGVKD. This CDR3 has 14 residues. The CDR3: CAIRATGATGELFF. The CDR3, as DNA: TGTGCCATAAGAGCAACAGGGGCCACCGGGGAGCTGTTTTTT.

The V and J genes are TRBV7-2 and TRBJ2-2, with D tentatively TRBD2 (5 bases). Germline loops: CDR1 SGHTA, CDR2 FQGNSA. Deletions cut 6 bases from V and 0 bases from J, with 14 bases between. This CDR3 comprises 16 residues. Written as DNA, the CDR3 is TGTGCCAGCAGTCTTAGCGTCTCGCCGAACACCGGGGAGCTGTTTTTT. It is translated as CASSLSVSPNTGELFF.

This clone has only one observation. The gene calls are TRBV5-8 and TRBJ2-3; the D call may be TRBD1 or TRBD2 (6 bases each). The germline V gene encodes CDR1 SGHTS and CDR2 YDEGEE. V lost 3 bases and J 6 bases, leaving 17 bases between the germline ends. CDR3 size: 15 residues. CDR3 protein: CASSSTGRGTDTQYF. DNA of the CDR3: TGTGCCAGCAGCTCCACAGGGCGCGGGACCGATACGCAGTATTTT. Drawing the rest from reference TRBV5-8 and TRBJ2-3, the complete variable domain is EAGVTQSPTHLIKTRGQQATLRCSPISGHTSVYWYQQALGLGLQFLLWYDEGEERNRGNFPPRFSGRQFPNYSSELNVNALELEDSALYLCASSSTGRGTDTQYFGPGTRLTVL.

The rearrangement links TRBV18 to TRBJ1-2, with D possibly being TRBD1 (5 bases). This CDR3 has 15 amino acids. The germline V and J ends were trimmed by 3 bases and 5 bases, with 16 bases remaining between them. In germline, CDR1 is KGHSH, CDR2 LQKENI. The CDR3 DNA follows: TGTGCCAGCTCACCCTACCAGGGTACCGCTTATGGCTACACCTTC. This gives the protein CASSPYQGTAYGYTF.

This chain joins TRBV7-9 and TRBJ1-2, with D possibly TRBD1 on 5 matching bases. The V gene's germline CDR1 is SEHNR and CDR2 FQNEAQ (reference sequence). V was trimmed by 4 bases and J by 7 bases, leaving 10 bases between them. This CDR3 has 12 residues. The CDR3 DNA is TGTGCCAGCAGCTCACCGAGGGGTGGCTACACCTTC. It translates to CASSSPRGGYTF.

The chain recombines TRBV2 with TRBJ2-2; TRBD1 agrees at 8 bases. Germline values: CDR1 SNHLY, CDR2 FYNNEI. V lost 8 bases to trimming and J lost 1 base; unmatched junction nucleotides: 6. The length of the CDR3 is 15 residues. This CDR3 is CASVPDRVNTGELFF. CDR3 sequence (DNA): TGTGCCAGCGTCCCGGACAGGGTGAACACCGGGGAGCTGTTTTTT.

The gene calls are TRBV11-2 and TRBJ2-5; no reliable D call. In germline, CDR1 is SGHAT, CDR2 FQNNGV. The CDR3 has 13 residues. The germline V and J ends were trimmed by 5 bases and 5 bases, with 12 bases remaining between them. The CDR3 loop is CASSLNSPETQYF. The CDR3 region has the DNA TGTGCCAGCAGCCTTAATTCACCCGAGACCCAGTACTTC. Drawing the rest from reference TRBV11-2 and TRBJ2-5, the complete variable domain is EAGVAQSPRYKIIEKRQSVAFWCNPISGHATLYWYQQILGQGPKLLIQFQNNGVVDDSQLPKDRFSAERLKGVDSTLKIQPAKLEDSAVYLCASSLNSPETQYFGPGTRLLVL.

This rearrangement joins TRBV5-4 to TRBJ2-3; 14 bases agree with TRBD2. The CDR3 has 16 amino acids. CDR1 is SGHNT and CDR2 is YYREEE in the germline V gene (reference sequence). Trimming cost V 5 bases and J 5 bases; bases outside gene matches: 7. The CDR3 DNA is TGTGCCAGCAGACCGGGACTAGCGGGAGTGGGAGATACGCAGTATTTT. It is translated as CASRPGLAGVGDTQYF.

The chain employs TRBV6-1 and TRBJ1-4; TRBD1 might be the D (5 bases). The CDR3 covers 15 residues. Trimming took off 5 bases at V and 8 bases at J, with 18 bases between the two ends. Germline assignment: CDR1 MNHNS and CDR2 SASEGT. For the CDR3, the DNA is TGTGCCAGCAGTCCCTCCGGGGCTTTAGTAGAAAAACTGTTTTTT. Translated: CASSPSGALVEKLFF.

This clone occurred once. The rearrangement links TRBV18 to TRBJ2-7; D remains unclear. V was clipped by 4 bases and J by 3 bases, with 7 bases between them. CDR1 is KGHSH, CDR2 LQKENI, per germline. CDR3 size: 12 residues. Here the CDR3 reads CASSQGVYEQYF. CDR3 nucleotides: TGTGCCAGCTCACAAGGTGTCTACGAGCAGTACTTC.

The J gene is TRBJ1-1, the V gene TRBV6-5, with D perhaps TRBD1 (6 bases). Germline V gives CDR1 MNHEY, CDR2 SVGAGI. V was pared by 4 bases and J by 0 bases, with 9 bases between. The CDR3 has 14 amino acids. The CDR3 spells CASSSQGVNTEAFF. The CDR3 DNA reads as TGTGCCAGCAGTTCACAGGGAGTGAACACTGAAGCTTTCTTT.

This clone was observed a single time. The chain has TRBV5-1 and TRBJ2-7; 7 nucleotides agree with TRBD2. Germline-derived CDR1 and CDR2 are SGHRS and YFSETQ. V shed 1 base and J 3 bases; nucleotides not matched to a gene: 13. There are 17 residues in the CDR3. CDR3 in amino acids: CASSLRYEVAGGYEQYF. CDR3 nucleotide sequence: TGCGCCAGCAGCTTGAGGTATGAGGTAGCGGGCGGCTACGAGCAGTACTTC.

The chain joins TRBV19 to TRBJ2-1; 12 nucleotides agree with TRBD2. The CDR3 has 15 residues. Germline trimming cut 10 bases from V and 4 bases from J; bases unmatched to any gene: 8. CDR1 LNHDA and CDR2 SQIVND come from the germline V gene (reference sequence). The CDR3 bases are TGTGCCACCAAAGGACTAGCGGGAAGGTACAATGAGCAGTTCTTC. Translated: CATKGLAGRYNEQFF.